This record looks at one TCR beta chain sequence and its context. The antigen is unknown. This sample stems from a study of T-cell memory formation after mild COVID-19. Study background: TCR clusters were mostly confined to one donor each. Whole-study findings and limits: A balance of CD4 and CD8 characterized clones contracting day 15 to 85, whereas later expanders leaned CD4+.

Each CDR3 protein is one row after TCRdb ran MiXCR on the 5' RACE reads. The data contain about 310,000 distinct CDR3 sequences, just under 20% of them singletons. The germline V gene has CDR1 SGDLS and CDR2 YYNGEE. The CDR3 spans 13 residues. With 7 bases removed from V and 2 bases from J, the gap between germline ends came to 11 bases. The specimen was PBMCs or a T cell subset sorted from them (not recorded which). The source is a man in his late teens or twenties who had mild COVID-19 (a few samples of this study predate the infection). Cell type and time point are not known. This chain uses TRBV9 with TRBJ2-3; no clear D gene. The CDR3 loop is CASGPGDTDTQYF. CDR3 DNA sequence: TGTGCCAGCGGACCCGGAGACACAGATACGCAGTATTTT.